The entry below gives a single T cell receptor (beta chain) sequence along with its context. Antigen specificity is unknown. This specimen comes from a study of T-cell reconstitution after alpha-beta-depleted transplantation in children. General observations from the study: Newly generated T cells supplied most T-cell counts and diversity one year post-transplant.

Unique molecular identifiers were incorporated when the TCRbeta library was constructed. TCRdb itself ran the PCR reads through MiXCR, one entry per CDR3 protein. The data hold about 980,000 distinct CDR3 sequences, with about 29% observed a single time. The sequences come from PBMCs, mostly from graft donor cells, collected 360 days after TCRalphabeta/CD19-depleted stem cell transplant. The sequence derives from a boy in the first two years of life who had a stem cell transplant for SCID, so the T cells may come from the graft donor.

The CDR3 DNA reads as TGTGCCAGCAGCTTGGCTCTTAGCTCCGGTGGGGAGCAGTACTTC. This translates into CASSLALSSGGEQYF. The V gene is TRBV6-1, the J gene TRBJ2-7; D is uncertain. The germline V gene encodes CDR1 MNHNS and CDR2 SASEGT. The germline V and J ends were trimmed by 6 bases and 7 bases, with 22 bases remaining between them. CDR3 length: 15 residues.